These 2 T cell receptor beta chains came from one sample sequenced in a study of neurological immune-mediated disorders. TCRdb ran MiXCR on the 5' RACE reads and lists one entry per CDR3 protein. Among some 83,000 distinct CDR3 sequences, 2.6% were seen once, and the ten largest hold about 1.1%. Material for sequencing was PBMCs. The receptors here all came from a woman in her 30s with multiple sclerosis.

This clonotype was seen many times. The DNA of the CDR3 is TGTGCCAGTAGTATGAGGGGACAGATCTACGAGCAGTACTTC. Translated, it gives CASSMRGQIYEQYF. The chain combines TRBV19 with TRBJ2-7; 7 bases line up with TRBD1. V shed 3 bases, J shed 3 bases, and the junction held 5 bases outside the gene matches. Germline V gives CDR1 LNHDA, CDR2 SQIVND (reference sequence). The CDR3 sequence is 14 residues long.

This clonotype was seen at least ten times. The CDR3 loop reads CASSLWSSGANVLTF. The CDR3 DNA follows: TGTGCCAGCAGTTTATGGAGCTCTGGGGCCAACGTCCTGACTTTC. The V and J genes are TRBV12-3 or TRBV12-4 and TRBJ2-6; D remains ambiguous. The V end lost 2 bases, the J end lost 0 bases, and 5 bases lay between the germline ends. This CDR3 is 15 amino acids long.